Shown below are 23 T cell receptor beta chains from a single sample sequenced in a study of T cells of healthy individuals. TCRdb independently ran MiXCR on the 5' RACE reads; one entry per CDR3 protein. The profile shows around 53,000 distinct CDR3 sequences, approximately 14% of them singletons. The receptors were sampled from a human donor in good health.

This clonotype was seen a few times. The chain has TRBV19 and TRBJ1-2; no firm D call. The CDR3 loop spans 15 amino acids. V was clipped by 4 bases and J by 3 bases, with 15 bases between them. CDR1 is LNHDA, CDR2 SQIVND, per germline (reference sequence). The CDR3 sequence: CASSTAPWGYYGYTF. In nucleotides, the CDR3 is TGTGCCAGTAGTACTGCCCCTTGGGGATACTATGGCTACACCTTC.

This clonotype was counted a few times. This chain connects TRBV11-2 to TRBJ2-6; D is undetermined. This CDR3 spans 16 amino acids. Germline CDR1 reads SGHAT; CDR2 reads FQNNGV. V lost 5 bases, J lost 1 base, and 12 bases lay in between. The CDR3 bases are TGTGCCAGCAGCGCCTCCCGAGGTTCTGGGGCCAACGTCCTGACTTTC. Translating gives CASSASRGSGANVLTF.

This chain links TRBV27 with TRBJ2-5; 11 bases line up with TRBD1. CDR1 and CDR2 (germline): MNHEY, SMNVEV (reference sequence). V shed 4 bases and J 5 bases; nucleotides not matched to a gene: 6. This CDR3 is built from 15 residues. The CDR3 DNA follows: TGTGCCAGCAGTTCCCGGACAGGGGGCAGGGAGACCCAGTACTTC. It is translated as CASSSRTGGRETQYF.

In its sample, this clonotype was seen a few times. This CDR3 reads CASSLLDRNTEAFF. The DNA for the CDR3 is TGCGCCAGCAGCCTTCTAGACAGGAACACTGAAGCTTTCTTT. The rearrangement joins TRBV4-3 to TRBJ1-1; D may be TRBD1 (5 bases). The CDR3 has 14 amino acids. Trimming pared 4 bases from V and 1 base from J, leaving 10 bases between. CDR1 and CDR2 (germline): LGHNA, YSLEER.

The chain carries TRBV21-1 and TRBJ2-7; the table's TRBD1 call for D was not verified on the DNA. TRBV21-1 is an annotated pseudogene. The CDR3 sequence is 14 residues long. The CDR3 sequence is CASSKRGGLYEQYF. The CDR3 DNA follows: TGTGCCAGCAGCAAGAGGGGGGGGCTCTACGAGCAGTACTTC.

This clonotype was seen at least ten times. The genes are TRBV20-1 and TRBJ1-5; D is unclear. V shed 0 bases and J shed 1 base, with 7 bases lying between them. The CDR3 totals 14 residues. In germline, CDR1 is DFQATT, CDR2 SNEGSKA (reference sequence). The CDR3 here is CSAREGRSNQPQHF. For the CDR3, the DNA is TGCAGTGCTAGAGAGGGAAGGAGCAATCAGCCCCAGCATTTT.

This clonotype came up many times. The genes are TRBV20-1 and TRBJ2-3; D remains ambiguous. The CDR3 extends over 12 amino acids. Trimming cost V 0 bases and J 4 bases, with 5 bases left between them. The germline V gene encodes CDR1 DFQATT and CDR2 SNEGSKA (reference sequence). The CDR3 nucleotides read TGCAGTGCTAGAGATTACCCAGATACGCAGTATTTT. Its translation: CSARDYPDTQYF.

Judged by abundance, this clonotype is medium-sized. The gene calls are TRBV7-8 and TRBJ2-3, with no clear D. CDR3 length equals 13 residues. Germline-derived CDR1 and CDR2 are SGHVS and FQNEAQ. V shed 5 bases and J shed 6 bases, with 12 bases lying between them. The CDR3 region has the DNA TGTGCCAGCAGCCCTCCTCAGGTTGATACGCAGTATTTT. It yields the protein CASSPPQVDTQYF.

This clonotype was counted many times. V is TRBV13 and J is TRBJ2-7; TRBD1 is a possible D gene (6 bases). V shed 2 bases and J shed 6 bases, with 11 bases lying between them. The CDR3 contains 13 residues. Germline CDR1 PRHDT, CDR2 FYEKMQ (reference sequence). CDR3 sequence reads: CASSLLSRGEQYF. The CDR3 DNA reads TGTGCCAGCAGCTTATTGTCCAGGGGCGAGCAGTACTTC.

In its sample, this clonotype was seen a few times. The chain is built from TRBV3-1 and TRBJ1-2; no firm D call. V lost 4 bases and J 3 bases, leaving 12 bases between the germline ends. The CDR3 has 14 residues. In germline, CDR1 is LGHDT, CDR2 YNNKEL (reference sequence). The CDR3 loop is CASSLSVNHYGYTF. The CDR3 nucleotides are TGTGCCAGCAGCCTGTCAGTTAATCACTATGGCTACACCTTC.

V is TRBV4-1 and J is TRBJ2-7; 8 bases map to TRBD2. The CDR3 loop spans 15 amino acids. The germline gives CDR1 MGHRA, CDR2 YSYEKL. Unmatched junction bases numbered 10, after V lost 4 bases and J lost 5 bases. CDR3 amino acids: CASSPRGGILNEQYF. The DNA for the CDR3 is TGCGCCAGCAGCCCACGGGGGGGTATTCTTAACGAGCAGTACTTC.

The chain has TRBV20-1 and TRBJ1-1, with D tentatively TRBD1 (5 bases). V lost 6 bases to trimming and J lost 4 bases, with 18 bases between them. CDR3 size: 14 residues. Germline V gene data show CDR1 as DFQATT and CDR2 as SNEGSKA (reference sequence). CDR3 loop: CSAMMGPTTTEAFF. The CDR3 nucleotides read TGCAGTGCGATGATGGGACCTACTACCACTGAAGCTTTCTTT.

This clonotype was observed a few times. The chain links TRBV5-6 to TRBJ2-5; D is possibly TRBD2 (5 bases). This CDR3 contains 14 residues. V shed 2 bases and J shed 0 bases, with 8 bases lying between them. CDR1 and CDR2 from the germline V gene are SGHDT and YYEEEE. The DNA for the CDR3 is TGTGCCAGCAGCTTCGGGGTCGACCAAGAGACCCAGTACTTC. Protein sequence: CASSFGVDQETQYF.

This clonotype was counted at least ten times. This chain joins TRBV29-1 and TRBJ1-2; 7 bases are shared with TRBD1. Germline V gene sequence: CDR1 SQVTM, CDR2 ANQGSEA. The CDR3 runs to 14 residues. Unmatched junction bases numbered 4, after V lost 2 bases and J lost 1 base. The chain's CDR3 is CSVEPGQLNYGYTF. The CDR3 coding sequence is TGCAGCGTTGAACCGGGACAGCTTAACTATGGCTACACCTTC.

V and J are TRBV27 and TRBJ2-5, with D maybe TRBD1 (5 bases). The CDR3 length is 15 residues. The germline CDR1 and CDR2 sequences are MNHEY and SMNVEV (reference sequence). V was pared by 4 bases and J by 4 bases, with 16 bases between. CDR3 sequence: CASSSLGQGSETQYF. DNA of the CDR3: TGTGCCAGCAGTTCCCTGGGGCAAGGGTCAGAGACCCAGTACTTC.

The gene calls are TRBV29-1 and TRBJ1-2; D not resolved. The CDR3 is 13 residues long. From germline, CDR1 is SQVTM and CDR2 ANQGSEA. V lost 4 bases and J 8 bases, leaving 17 bases between the germline ends. CDR3 nucleotide sequence: TGCAGCGTTGGAATTCAAAATTCCCGGGGCTACACCTTC. This translates into CSVGIQNSRGYTF.

The table lists this clonotype with a few counts. The chain combines TRBV7-2 with TRBJ2-3; D is undetermined. V lost 1 base and J 5 bases, leaving 13 bases between the germline ends. This CDR3 has 15 amino acids. Germline V gene lookup returns CDR1 SGHTA and CDR2 FQGNSA. The CDR3: CASSLVTGSVDTQYF. CDR3 nucleotides: TGTGCCAGCAGCTTAGTGACGGGTTCGGTAGATACGCAGTATTTT.

This clonotype was seen more than once but under ten times. This chain joins TRBV7-9 and TRBJ1-2; weak D call: TRBD1 (5 bases). From germline, CDR1 is SEHNR and CDR2 FQNEAQ (reference sequence). The CDR3 has 16 residues. Trimming left V 1 base short and J 8 bases short, with 20 bases between. The CDR3 DNA reads as TGTGCCAGCAGCTTAGAGCCGGGTGGACAACTCGAGGGCTACACCTTC. This encodes CASSLEPGGQLEGYTF.

This clonotype was detected many times. The chain joins TRBV5-8 to TRBJ2-1; 9 bases are a match to TRBD1. Germline CDR1 SGHTS, CDR2 YDEGEE. The CDR3 is 15 residues long. Trimming at V came to 2 bases and at J to 2 bases, leaving 2 bases not matched to a gene. The DNA of the CDR3 is TGTGCCAGCAGCTTCGGGGACAGGGCCTACAATGAGCAGTTCTTC. Residues: CASSFGDRAYNEQFF.

This clonotype was counted at least ten times. CDR3 nucleotide sequence: TGTGCCAGCAGCCCCCACTACGAGCAGTACTTC. Translating gives CASSPHYEQYF. The chain couples TRBV11-2 to TRBJ2-7; D unresolved. The CDR3 sequence is 11 residues long. Germline CDR1 SGHAT, CDR2 FQNNGV. The V end was cut by 5 bases, the J end by 3 bases, with 5 bases between. The complete variable domain, with remaining parts taken from reference TRBV11-2 and TRBJ2-7, reads EAGVAQSPRYKIIEKRQSVAFWCNPISGHATLYWYQQILGQGPKLLIQFQNNGVVDDSQLPKDRFSAERLKGVDSTLKIQPAKLEDSAVYLCASSPHYEQYFGPGTRLTVT.

This clonotype was counted many times. The rearrangement uses TRBV30 and TRBJ1-5; D is ambiguous. Per germline, CDR1 GTSNPN and CDR2 SVGIG (reference sequence). V lost 1 base to trimming and J lost 3 bases, with 10 bases between them. The CDR3 loop spans 14 amino acids. In nucleotides, the CDR3 is TGTGCCTGGAGTGCGACCGAAATCAATCAGCCCCAGCATTTT. Its protein product is CAWSATEINQPQHF.

The chain has TRBV9 and TRBJ1-6; 11 bases map to TRBD1. V lost 4 bases and J lost 5; bases outside the gene matches: 11. Per germline, CDR1 SGDLS and CDR2 YYNGEE. There are 18 residues in the CDR3. CDR3 protein: CASSPTAGQGVHNSPLHF. CDR3 nucleotide sequence: TGTGCCAGCAGCCCCACGGCGGGACAGGGGGTCCATAATTCACCCCTCCACTTT.

This chain joins TRBV3-1 and TRBJ1-3; D perhaps matches TRBD1 (6 bases). Trimming stripped 5 bases from V and 0 bases from J, with 17 bases between. The CDR3 is 17 amino acids. CDR1 is LGHDT and CDR2 is YNNKEL in the germline V gene (reference sequence). CDR3 in amino acids: CASSFLPQGGSGNTIYF. CDR3 bases: TGTGCCAGCAGCTTCCTCCCACAGGGTGGCTCTGGAAACACCATATATTTT.